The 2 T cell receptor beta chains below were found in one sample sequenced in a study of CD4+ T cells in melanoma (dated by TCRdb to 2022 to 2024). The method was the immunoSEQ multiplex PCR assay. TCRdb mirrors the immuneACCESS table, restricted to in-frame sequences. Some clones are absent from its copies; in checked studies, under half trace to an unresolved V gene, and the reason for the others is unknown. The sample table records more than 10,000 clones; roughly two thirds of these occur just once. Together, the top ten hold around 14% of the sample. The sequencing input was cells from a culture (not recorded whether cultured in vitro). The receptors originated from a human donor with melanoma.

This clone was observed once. The DNA of the CDR3 is TGTGCCAGCAGCTTAAGGGACCCCGAGGGAGCTTTCTTT. Residues: CASSLRDPEGAFF. The chain carries TRBV5-5 and TRBJ1-1; maybe TRBD1 (5 bases). Looked up from germline, CDR1 is SGHKS and CDR2 is YYEKEE (reference sequence). V was clipped by 2 bases and J by 10 bases, with 15 bases between them. The CDR3 runs 13 residues.

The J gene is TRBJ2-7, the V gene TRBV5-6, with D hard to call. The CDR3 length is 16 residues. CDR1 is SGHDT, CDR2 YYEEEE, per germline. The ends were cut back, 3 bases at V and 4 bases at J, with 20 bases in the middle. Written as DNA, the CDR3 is TGTGCCAGCAGCTCGGGCGGCCCTCTCGCCCTGTACGAGCAGTACTTC. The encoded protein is CASSSGGPLALYEQYF.